This T cell receptor (beta chain) was profiled in a study of blood T cells in healthy people across ages (dated by TCRdb to 2014 to 2015). Regarding the study in general: In model experiments, template switching captured roughly one uniquely barcoded TCR beta cDNA molecule for every two T cells. Donors were grouped into four age groups: young (average roughly 17 years), middle-aged (39), aged (approximately 58) and long-lived (about 89). To avoid experimental bias, donors of different ages were spread randomly across the sequencing lanes. Age-related changes in TCR beta repertoire diversity were measured in the study by deep sequencing normalized with unique cDNA molecular identifiers. Using the same blood draw, the study looked at two additional independent replicas of 1 million unique cDNA reads for two donors, one aged 18 to 30 and the other aged 80 or older. Overall study results and their limits: Since profiling was done on bulk unsorted PBMCs, naive and antigen-experienced compartments could not be conclusively compared. Estimates of total diversity from one million sequenced T cells were regarded as lower bounds and underestimates. Observed TCR beta diversity correlated strongly with the percentage of naive T cells measured by flow cytometry. Observed TCR beta diversity per million T cells fell roughly linearly with age, and a significant reduction was already apparent by age about 38. The CMV infection status of donors was not known, potentially confounding age-related changes in expanded clonotypes. Compared with the aged group, the long-lived group had more naive CD4+ T cells, fewer expanded clones and increased TCR diversity, a pattern suggesting age selection.

This clonotype was recorded a few times. Its antigen target is currently unknown. No quality values exist for individual bases; no much larger clone is one base distant. Including the terminal cysteine and phenylalanine, the CDR3 comprises 14 residues. The sequence is cut down to CDR3 DNA, 42 bases in frame from base 1. The V end loses 2 bases and the J end loses 3 bases, and a stretch of 11 bases separates them. The germline V gene provides CDR1 KGHSH and CDR2 LQKENI. Systemically healthy Caucasian individuals from Russia, some 40 in total and aged about 6 to 95 years, were included as donors. Around 9.8 milliliters of peripheral blood were collected from each donor into EDTA-treated Vacutainer tubes. PBMCs were isolated by Ficoll-Paque density-gradient centrifugation, with at least 6 million obtained per sample. Trizol reagent was used to extract total RNA from PBMCs, with at least 6 micrograms per sample. The percentages of naive CD45RAhigh/CD27high T cells were determined by flow cytometry on a PBMC aliquot from every donor.

Libraries were built with 5' RACE. Sequencing was carried out with an Illumina HiSeq 2500. A second 7 to 11 cycle PCR used a sample-barcoded 5' primer and a J-beta primer mix. Each TCR beta cDNA molecule received a unique molecular identifier from a template-switch 5' adaptor carrying 12 random nucleotides. At least 3 million CDR3-containing paired-end reads were obtained from each sample. All of the RNA was converted into first-strand cDNA using the Mint cDNA synthesis kit, with a TRBC-specific oligonucleotide serving as the primer. Following uracil-DNA glycosylase treatment, all cDNA underwent a first 18-cycle PCR with the universal primers M1SS and BC2_uni_R. In the original analysis: Each sample was normalized by randomly selecting 1 million high-quality reads, each carrying a distinct molecular identifier. Reads with shared molecular identifiers were discarded instead of being binned into consensus sequences. CDR3 identification, clonotype clustering and error correction used MiTCR with a Q25 quality threshold and the strictest error-elimination algorithm. A nonparametric unseen species model with Euler transformation was used to estimate lower-bound total TCR beta diversity. In-frame beta chains were kept once TCRdb had trimmed the public reads at Q25 with fastp and called clones with MiXCR. All rows with the same CDR3 protein become a single entry with the most common DNA and genes. Clone size and V and J calls follow TCRdb, not the original study. Present in this sample are approximately 730,000 distinct CDR3 sequences, 40% to 45% of which were seen just once. The leading ten clones occupy 20% to 25% of the sample.

The sequenced sample was blood. The rearranged segments are TRBV18 and TRBJ2-7, and TRBD2 may be the D gene, going by 5 matching bases. This TCR was recovered from a woman aged 60-75 years in good health. The bases read TGTGCCAGCTCACCAATGAGGGCAGGCTACGAGCAGTACTTC. The encoded protein is CASSPMRAGYEQYF.